A single sample is the source of the 4 T cell receptor beta chains below, sequenced in a study of blood T cell repertoires in COVID-19. TCRdb keeps only in-frame clones here, not all; method: immunoSEQ multiplex PCR. This sample carries some 150,000 clones, about 86% of them seen once, and the ten largest clones take roughly 9.2%. The sample taken for sequencing was PBMCs or T cells enriched from blood (not recorded which). All receptors come from a man aged 50 to 59 who had recovered from COVID-19.

This clone was observed once. The rearrangement links TRBV7-2 to TRBJ1-3; D is perhaps TRBD1 (6 bases). Germline CDR1 and CDR2: SGHTA and FQGNSA. This CDR3 contains 15 residues. V was cut by 4 bases and J by 2 bases, with 12 bases left in between. CDR3 nucleotides: TGTGCCAGCAGCTCCTACAGGGAAGCTGGAAACACCATATATTTT. This encodes CASSSYREAGNTIYF.

The V and J genes are TRBV4-1 and TRBJ1-5, with D possibly being TRBD1 (6 bases). Germline V CDR1 and CDR2: MGHRA, YSYEKL. The V and J ends lost 0 bases and 3 bases respectively, with 9 bases between them. The CDR3 consists of 15 residues. The CDR3 region has the DNA TGCGCCAGCAGCCAAGAACAGGGAATCAATCAGCCCCAGCATTTT. Translated, it gives CASSQEQGINQPQHF.

CDR3 residues: CASSQPKRPGNTIYF. The CDR3 nucleotides are TGTGCCAGCAGCCAACCCAAGCGTCCTGGAAACACCATATATTTT. V and J are TRBV3-1 (or the pseudogene TRBV3-2) and TRBJ1-3; D gene uncertain. V was clipped by 2 bases and J by 2 bases, with 10 bases between them. Germline V gene data show CDR1 as LGHDT and CDR2 as YNNKEL (reference sequence). The CDR3 is 15 amino acids.

The DNA for the CDR3 is TGTGCCAGCAGTGCTAGCGGGGTCAATGAGCAGTTCTTC. The encoded protein is CASSASGVNEQFF. This chain links TRBV6-4 with TRBJ2-1; 9 positions agree with TRBD2. J lost 6 bases, V lost 4 bases, and 1 base had no gene match. CDR1 MRHNA and CDR2 SNTAGT come from the germline V gene. The CDR3 extends over 13 amino acids.